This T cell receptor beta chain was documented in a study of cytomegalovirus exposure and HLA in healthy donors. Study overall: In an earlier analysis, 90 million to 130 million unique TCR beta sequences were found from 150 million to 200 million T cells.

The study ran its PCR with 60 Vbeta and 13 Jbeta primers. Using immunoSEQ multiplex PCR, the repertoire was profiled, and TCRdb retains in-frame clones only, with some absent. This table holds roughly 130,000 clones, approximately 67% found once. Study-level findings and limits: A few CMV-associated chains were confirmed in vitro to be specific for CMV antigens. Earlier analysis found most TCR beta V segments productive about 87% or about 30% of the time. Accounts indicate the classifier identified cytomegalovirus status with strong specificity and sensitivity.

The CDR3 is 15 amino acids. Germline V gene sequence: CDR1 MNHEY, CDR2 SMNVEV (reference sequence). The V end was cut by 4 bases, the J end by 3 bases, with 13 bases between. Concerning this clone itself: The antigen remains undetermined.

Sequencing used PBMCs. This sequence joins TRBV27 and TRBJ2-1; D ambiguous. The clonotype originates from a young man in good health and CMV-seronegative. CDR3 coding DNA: TGTGCCAGCAGTTACGGCGGCCCCATCTACAATGAGCAGTTCTTC. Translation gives CASSYGGPIYNEQFF.